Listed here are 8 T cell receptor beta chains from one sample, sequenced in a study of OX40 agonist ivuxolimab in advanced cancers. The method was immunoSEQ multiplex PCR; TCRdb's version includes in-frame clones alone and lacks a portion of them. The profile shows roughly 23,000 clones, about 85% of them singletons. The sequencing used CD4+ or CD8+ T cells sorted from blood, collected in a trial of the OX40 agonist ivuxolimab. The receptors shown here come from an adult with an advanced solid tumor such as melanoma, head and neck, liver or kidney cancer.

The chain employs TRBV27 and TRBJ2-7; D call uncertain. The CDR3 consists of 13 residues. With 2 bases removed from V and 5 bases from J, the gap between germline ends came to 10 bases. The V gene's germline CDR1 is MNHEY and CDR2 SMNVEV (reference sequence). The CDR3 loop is CASSLSGVHEQYF. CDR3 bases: TGTGCCAGCAGTTTAAGTGGGGTCCACGAGCAGTACTTC.

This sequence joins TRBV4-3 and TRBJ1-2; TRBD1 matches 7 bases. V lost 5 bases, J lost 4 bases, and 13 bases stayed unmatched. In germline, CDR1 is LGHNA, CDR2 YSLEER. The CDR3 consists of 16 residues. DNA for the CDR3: TGCGCCAGCAGCGCCGGCCGTGACAGGGTGAGCTATGGCTACACCTTC. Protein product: CASSAGRDRVSYGYTF.

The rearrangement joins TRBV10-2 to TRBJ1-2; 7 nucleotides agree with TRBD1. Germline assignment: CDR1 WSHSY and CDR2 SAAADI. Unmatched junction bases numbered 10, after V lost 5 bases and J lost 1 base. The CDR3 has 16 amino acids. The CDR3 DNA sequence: TGCGCCAGCAGTTTCTCCGGGACAGCTCTTAACTATGGCTACACCTTC. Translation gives CASSFSGTALNYGYTF.

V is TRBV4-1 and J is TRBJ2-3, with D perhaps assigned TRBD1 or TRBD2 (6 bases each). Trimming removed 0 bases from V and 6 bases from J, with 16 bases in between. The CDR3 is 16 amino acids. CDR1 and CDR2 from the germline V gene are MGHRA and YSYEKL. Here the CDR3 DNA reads TGCGCCAGCAGCCAAGATGGGTACCGAGGGGGGGATACGCAGTATTTT. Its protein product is CASSQDGYRGGDTQYF.

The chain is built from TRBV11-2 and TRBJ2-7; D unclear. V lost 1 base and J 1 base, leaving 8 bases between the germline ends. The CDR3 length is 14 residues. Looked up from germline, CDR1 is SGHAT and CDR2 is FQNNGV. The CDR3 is CASSLAGLSYEQYF. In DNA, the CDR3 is TGTGCCAGCAGCTTAGCCGGGTTATCCTACGAGCAGTACTTC. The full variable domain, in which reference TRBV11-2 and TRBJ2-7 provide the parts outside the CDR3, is EAGVAQSPRYKIIEKRQSVAFWCNPISGHATLYWYQQILGQGPKLLIQFQNNGVVDDSQLPKDRFSAERLKGVDSTLKIQPAKLEDSAVYLCASSLAGLSYEQYFGPGTRLTVT.

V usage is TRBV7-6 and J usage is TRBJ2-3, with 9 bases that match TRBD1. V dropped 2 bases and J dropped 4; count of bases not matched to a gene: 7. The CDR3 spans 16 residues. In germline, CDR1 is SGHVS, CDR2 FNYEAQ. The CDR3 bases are TGTGCCAGCAGCTTAACGGGGGACAGGGTGTCAGATACGCAGTATTTT. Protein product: CASSLTGDRVSDTQYF.

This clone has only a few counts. The CDR3 spells CASSLPLNTEAFF. The CDR3 DNA is TGTGCCAGCAGCTTACCACTGAACACTGAAGCTTTCTTT. The chain combines TRBV7-9 with TRBJ1-1; the D is unclear. V lost 2 bases, J lost 0 bases, and 4 bases lay in between. The CDR3 covers 13 residues. CDR1 is SEHNR and CDR2 is FQNEAQ in the germline V gene (reference sequence).

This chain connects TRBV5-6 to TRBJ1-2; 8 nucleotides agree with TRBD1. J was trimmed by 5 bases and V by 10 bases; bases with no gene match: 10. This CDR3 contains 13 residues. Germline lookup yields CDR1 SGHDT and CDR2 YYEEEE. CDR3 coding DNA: TGTGCCGGGGGTAAGACAGGGGAGTATGGCTACACCTTC. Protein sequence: CAGGKTGEYGYTF.